Shown below are 17 T cell receptor beta chains from a single sample sequenced in a study of T cells expressing NK-cell markers. TCRdb reprocessed the 5' RACE reads; each CDR3 protein has one entry and no DNA is given. The ten most abundant clones cover around 3.9% of a sample with 200,000 to 300,000 distinct CDR3 sequences. Sequencing was carried out using blood T cells: a sorted CD56 or NKG2C T cell subset, CD4+ or CD8+ T cells, or bulk PBMC T cells (not recorded which). Receptor source: a woman between 18 and 75 years old in good health.

The chain recombines TRBV3-1 with TRBJ2-5; lacking DNA, the TRBD1 call made by TCRdb goes unchecked. Germline lookup yields CDR1 LGHDT and CDR2 YNNKEL (reference sequence). The CDR3 has 13 amino acids. The CDR3: CASSQARGGTQYF.

The J gene is TRBJ1-2, the V gene TRBV6-5. This CDR3 is built from 12 residues. Looked up from germline, CDR1 is MNHEY and CDR2 is SVGAGI. The CDR3 here is CASSYSGYGYTF.

The rearrangement links TRBV5-4 to TRBJ2-2; TCRdb designates TRBD2, a call that cannot be tested without DNA. The CDR3 contains 15 residues. From germline, CDR1 is SGHNT and CDR2 YYREEE (reference sequence). The CDR3 spells CASSLSAGNTGELFF.

V and J are TRBV5-1 and TRBJ2-7; TCRdb selects TRBD1, and the lack of DNA leaves this call unchecked. Germline V lookup: CDR1 SGHRS, CDR2 YFSETQ. This CDR3 contains 16 residues. The CDR3 loop is CASRQTSRDRVYEQYF.

The chain recombines TRBV4-2 with TRBJ2-2; TCRdb outputs TRBD1, but without DNA this stays unchecked. Germline assignment: CDR1 LGHNA and CDR2 YNFKEQ. This CDR3 is 16 amino acids long. The CDR3: CASSSGRGQGVGELFF.

The chain recombines TRBV12-3 or TRBV12-4 with TRBJ2-3. The CDR3 length is 11 residues. This CDR3 is CASRAADTQYF.

V usage is TRBV7-2 and J usage is TRBJ2-7. Germline V gives CDR1 SGHTA, CDR2 FQGNSA. CDR3 length: 11 amino acids. The CDR3 region is CASSRLAEQYF.

V and J are TRBV7-9 and TRBJ2-1; as DNA is missing, the TRBD1 call by TCRdb cannot be tested. CDR3 length: 15 residues. Per germline, CDR1 SEHNR and CDR2 FQNEAQ (reference sequence). CDR3 loop: CASSPRTGTTYEQFF.

The V and J genes are TRBV28 and TRBJ2-7; TCRdb's assignment of TRBD2 cannot be checked, as there is no DNA. Germline CDR1 MDHEN, CDR2 SYDVKM. The length of the CDR3 is 12 residues. The CDR3 here is CASSSGLVVQYF.

The genes are TRBV20-1 and TRBJ2-5; TCRdb's D call, TRBD1, is unchecked because there is no DNA. There are 17 residues in the CDR3. CDR1 and CDR2 from the germline V gene are DFQATT and SNEGSKA (reference sequence). CDR3 loop: CSARTPGTGGRRETQYF.

This chain joins TRBV20-1 and TRBJ2-5. CDR1 and CDR2 from the germline V gene are DFQATT and SNEGSKA (reference sequence). The CDR3 extends over 11 amino acids. CDR3 sequence: CSATRKETQYF.

The gene calls are TRBV12-3 or TRBV12-4 and TRBJ2-3. The CDR3 has 14 amino acids. CDR3 sequence: CASSFSRFTDTQYF.

V usage is TRBV20-1 and J usage is TRBJ2-3. CDR1 and CDR2 (germline): DFQATT, SNEGSKA (reference sequence). The CDR3 is 16 residues long. CDR3: CSARKTLAVYTDTQYF.

The chain is built from TRBV20-1 and TRBJ2-5; TCRdb gives TRBD1 as the D gene, but with no DNA this cannot be confirmed. Per germline, CDR1 DFQATT and CDR2 SNEGSKA (reference sequence). The CDR3 extends over 13 amino acids. The CDR3 loop reads CSASRTAEETQYF.

The V gene is TRBV12-3 or TRBV12-4, the J gene TRBJ2-3; there is no DNA to check the TCRdb D call of TRBD1. The CDR3 runs to 15 residues. The CDR3 protein is CASSLPGQGRDTQYF.

The chain uses TRBV11-2 and TRBJ2-3; TCRdb proposes TRBD1, but this gene call is untestable without DNA. In germline, CDR1 is SGHAT, CDR2 FQNNGV. This CDR3 region has 13 residues. The CDR3 here is CASSWDRTDTQYF.

J is TRBJ2-1 and V is TRBV4-2; absent DNA, TCRdb's TRBD2 call cannot be checked. Germline CDR1 and CDR2: LGHNA and YNFKEQ. This CDR3 comprises 16 residues. CDR3 loop: CASSQDKASGIYEQFF.